Below are 3 T cell receptor beta chains sequenced from a single sample in a study of control samples from healthy donors and cancer patients. Only in-frame clones appear in the TCRdb table, and some are missing; sequencing was by immunoSEQ multiplex PCR. The sample includes under 55,000 clones, under 95% of them seen just once. Sequenced input: PBMCs. All receptors derive from a woman aged 40 to 50 with head and neck cancer.

J is TRBJ2-2 and V is TRBV7-9; TRBD2 matches at 13 bases. J lost 6 bases, V lost 6 bases, and 10 bases had no gene match. Germline lookup yields CDR1 SEHNR and CDR2 FQNEAQ (reference sequence). The CDR3 has 17 amino acids. The CDR3 sequence: CASRLGLAGEFAGELFF. The CDR3 nucleotides are TGTGCCAGCAGACTCGGACTAGCGGGAGAATTTGCCGGGGAGCTGTTTTTT.

J is TRBJ2-2 and V is TRBV19; 8 nucleotides agree with TRBD1. From germline, CDR1 is LNHDA and CDR2 SQIVND (reference sequence). V shed 6 bases, J shed 1 base, and the junction held 7 bases outside the gene matches. The CDR3 length is 16 residues. The CDR3 coding sequence is TGTGCCAGTAGAGTCCCGGGACAGGTGAACACCGGGGAGCTGTTTTTT. Translating it yields CASRVPGQVNTGELFF.

V usage is TRBV5-6 and J usage is TRBJ2-2; D gene unclear. The germline V and J ends were trimmed by 4 bases and 2 bases, with 6 bases remaining between them. The CDR3 loop spans 13 amino acids. Looked up from germline, CDR1 is SGHDT and CDR2 is YYEEEE. The CDR3 nucleotides read TGTGCCAGCAGCCCCGTAAACACCGGGGAGCTGTTTTTT. Encoded protein: CASSPVNTGELFF.